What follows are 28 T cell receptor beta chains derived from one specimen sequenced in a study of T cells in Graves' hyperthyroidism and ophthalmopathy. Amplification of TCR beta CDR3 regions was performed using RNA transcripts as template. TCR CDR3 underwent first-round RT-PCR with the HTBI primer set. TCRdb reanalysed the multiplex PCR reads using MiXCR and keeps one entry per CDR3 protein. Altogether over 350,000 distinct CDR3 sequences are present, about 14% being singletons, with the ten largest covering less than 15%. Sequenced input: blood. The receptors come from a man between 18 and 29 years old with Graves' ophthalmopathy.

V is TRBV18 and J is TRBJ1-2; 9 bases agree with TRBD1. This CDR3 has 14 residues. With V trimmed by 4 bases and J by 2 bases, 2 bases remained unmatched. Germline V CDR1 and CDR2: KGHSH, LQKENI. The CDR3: CASSRTGENYGYTF. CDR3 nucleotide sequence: TGTGCCAGCTCACGGACAGGGGAAAACTATGGCTACACCTTC.

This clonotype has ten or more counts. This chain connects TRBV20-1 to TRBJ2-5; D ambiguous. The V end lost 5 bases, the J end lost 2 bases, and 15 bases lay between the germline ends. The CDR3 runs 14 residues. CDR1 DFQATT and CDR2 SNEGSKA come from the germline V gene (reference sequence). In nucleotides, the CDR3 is TGCAGTGCTTACGAATCGGTGGGGCAAGAGACCCAGTACTTC. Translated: CSAYESVGQETQYF.

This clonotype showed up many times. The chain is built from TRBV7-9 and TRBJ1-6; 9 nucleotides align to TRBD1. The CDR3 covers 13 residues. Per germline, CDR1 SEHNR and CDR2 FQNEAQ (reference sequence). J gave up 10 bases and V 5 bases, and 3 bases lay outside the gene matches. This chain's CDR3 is CASSRTGVSPLHF. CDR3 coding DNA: TGTGCCAGCAGCCGGACAGGGGTATCACCCCTCCACTTT.

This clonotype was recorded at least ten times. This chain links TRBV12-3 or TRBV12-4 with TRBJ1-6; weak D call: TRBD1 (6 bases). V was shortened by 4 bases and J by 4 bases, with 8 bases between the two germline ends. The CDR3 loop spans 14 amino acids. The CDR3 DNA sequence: TGTGCCAGCAGTTCCCAGGGGTATAATTCACCCCTCCACTTT. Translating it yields CASSSQGYNSPLHF.

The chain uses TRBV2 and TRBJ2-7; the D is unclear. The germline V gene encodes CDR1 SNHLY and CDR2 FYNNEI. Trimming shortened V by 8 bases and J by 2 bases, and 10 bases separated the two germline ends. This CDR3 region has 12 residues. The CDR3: CASGLVAYEQYF. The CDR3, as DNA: TGTGCCAGCGGTTTGGTTGCCTACGAGCAGTACTTC.

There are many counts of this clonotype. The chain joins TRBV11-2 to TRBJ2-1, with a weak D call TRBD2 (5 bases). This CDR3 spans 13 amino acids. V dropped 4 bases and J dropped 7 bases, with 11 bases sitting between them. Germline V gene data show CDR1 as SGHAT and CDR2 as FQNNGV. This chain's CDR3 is CASSSSGGNEQFF. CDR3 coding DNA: TGTGCCAGCAGCTCGTCTGGCGGGAATGAGCAGTTCTTC.

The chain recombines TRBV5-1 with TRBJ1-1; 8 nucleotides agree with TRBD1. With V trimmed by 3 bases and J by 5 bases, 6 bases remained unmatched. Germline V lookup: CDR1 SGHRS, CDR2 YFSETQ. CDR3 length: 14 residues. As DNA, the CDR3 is TGCGCCAGCAGCTACACAGGGGGGGGGACTGAAGCTTTCTTT. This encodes CASSYTGGGTEAFF.

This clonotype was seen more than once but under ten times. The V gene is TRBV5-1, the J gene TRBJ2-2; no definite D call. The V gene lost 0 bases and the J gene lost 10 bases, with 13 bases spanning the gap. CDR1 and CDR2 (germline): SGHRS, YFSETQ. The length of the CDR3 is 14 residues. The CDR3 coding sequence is TGCGCCAGCAGCTTGGATAGCTTCTCGACGGAGCTGTTTTTT. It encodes CASSLDSFSTELFF.

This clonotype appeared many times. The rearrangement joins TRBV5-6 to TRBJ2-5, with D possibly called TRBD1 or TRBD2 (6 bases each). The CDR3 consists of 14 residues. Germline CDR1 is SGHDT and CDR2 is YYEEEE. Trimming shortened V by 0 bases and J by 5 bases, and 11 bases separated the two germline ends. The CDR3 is CASSLVGGAETQYF. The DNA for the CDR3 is TGTGCCAGCAGCTTGGTGGGGGGCGCTGAGACCCAGTACTTC.

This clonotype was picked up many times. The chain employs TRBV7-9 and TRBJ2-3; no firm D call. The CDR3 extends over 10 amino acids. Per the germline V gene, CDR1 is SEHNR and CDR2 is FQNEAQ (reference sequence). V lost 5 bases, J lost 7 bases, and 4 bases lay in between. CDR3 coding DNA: TGTGCCAGCAGCCCCCATACGCAGTATTTT. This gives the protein CASSPHTQYF. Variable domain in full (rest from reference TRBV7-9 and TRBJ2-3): DTGVSQNPRHKITKRGQNVTFRCDPISEHNRLYWYRQTLGQGPEFLTYFQNEAQLEKSRLLSDRFSAERPKGSFSTLEIQRTEQGDSAMYLCASSPHTQYFGPGTRLTVL.

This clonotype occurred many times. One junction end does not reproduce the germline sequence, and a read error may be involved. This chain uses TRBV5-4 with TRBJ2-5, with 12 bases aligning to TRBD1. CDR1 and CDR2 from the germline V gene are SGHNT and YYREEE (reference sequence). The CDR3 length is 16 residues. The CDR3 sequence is CASSVTGQGAKEAQYF. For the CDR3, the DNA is TGTGCCAGCAGCGTCACGGGACAGGGGGCGAAAGAGGCCCAGTACTTC.

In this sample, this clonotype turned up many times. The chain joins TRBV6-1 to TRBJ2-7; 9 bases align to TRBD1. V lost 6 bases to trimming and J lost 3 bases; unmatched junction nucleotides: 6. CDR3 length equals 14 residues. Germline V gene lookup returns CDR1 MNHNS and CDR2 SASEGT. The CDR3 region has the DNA TGTGCCAGCAGCCGGGACAGGGAAAACTACGAGCAGTACTTC. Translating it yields CASSRDRENYEQYF.

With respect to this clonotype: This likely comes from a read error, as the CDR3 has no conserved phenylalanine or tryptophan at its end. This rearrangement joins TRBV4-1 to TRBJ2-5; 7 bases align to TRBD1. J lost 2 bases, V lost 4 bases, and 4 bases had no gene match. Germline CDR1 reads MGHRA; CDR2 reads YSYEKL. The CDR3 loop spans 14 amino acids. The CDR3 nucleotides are TGCGCCAGCAGCCTTAGACAGGGTCAAGAGACCCAGTACCTC. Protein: CASSLRQGQETQYL.

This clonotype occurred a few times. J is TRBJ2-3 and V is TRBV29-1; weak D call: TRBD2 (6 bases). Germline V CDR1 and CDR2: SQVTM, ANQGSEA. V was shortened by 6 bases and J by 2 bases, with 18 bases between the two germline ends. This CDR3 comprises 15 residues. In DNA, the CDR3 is TGCAGCGTCGCGACGGGACTCTCATACACAGATACGCAGTATTTT. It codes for CSVATGLSYTDTQYF.

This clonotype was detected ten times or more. As DNA, the CDR3 is TGTGCCAGCAGCTCAGCCGTAAGAGGGCAGATCGGAATAAACTATGGCTACACCTTC. This sequence encodes CASSSAVRGQIGINYGYTF. J is TRBJ1-2 and V is TRBV7-9; D unclear. CDR1 is SEHNR and CDR2 is FQNEAQ in the germline V gene (reference sequence). V was trimmed by 4 bases and J by 2 bases, leaving 26 bases between them. The CDR3 has 19 amino acids.

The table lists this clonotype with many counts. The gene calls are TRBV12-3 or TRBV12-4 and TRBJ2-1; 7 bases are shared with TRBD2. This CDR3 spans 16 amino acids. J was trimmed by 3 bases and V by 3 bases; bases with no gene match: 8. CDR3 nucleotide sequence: TGTGCCAGCAGTTTCCTGGGTGGACTAGTCTACAATGAGCAGTTCTTC. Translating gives CASSFLGGLVYNEQFF.

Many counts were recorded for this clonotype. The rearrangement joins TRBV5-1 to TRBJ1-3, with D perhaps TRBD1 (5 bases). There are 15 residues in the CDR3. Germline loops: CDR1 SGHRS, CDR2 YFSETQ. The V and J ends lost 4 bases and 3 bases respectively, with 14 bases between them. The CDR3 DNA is TGCGCCAGCAGCGTTCAAGGGGCTATTGGAAACACCATATATTTT. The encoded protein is CASSVQGAIGNTIYF.

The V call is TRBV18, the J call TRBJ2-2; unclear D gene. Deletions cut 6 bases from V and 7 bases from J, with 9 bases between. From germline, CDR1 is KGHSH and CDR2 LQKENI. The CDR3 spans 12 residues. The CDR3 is CASSWISGELFF. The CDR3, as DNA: TGTGCCAGCTCCTGGATAAGCGGGGAGCTGTTTTTT.

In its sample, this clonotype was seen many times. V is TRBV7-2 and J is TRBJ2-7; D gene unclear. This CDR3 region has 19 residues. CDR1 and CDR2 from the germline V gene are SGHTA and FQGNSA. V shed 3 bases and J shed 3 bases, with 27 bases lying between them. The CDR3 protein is CASSLVLGLSLGTGYEQYF. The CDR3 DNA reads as TGTGCCAGCAGCTTGGTCCTTGGTCTATCCCTCGGTACCGGCTACGAGCAGTACTTC. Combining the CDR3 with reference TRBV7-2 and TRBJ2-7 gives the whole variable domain GAGVSQSPSNKVTEKGKDVELRCDPISGHTALYWYRQSLGQGLEFLIYFQGNSAPDKSGLPSDRFSAERTGGSVSTLTIQRTQQEDSAVYLCASSLVLGLSLGTGYEQYFGPGTRLTVT.

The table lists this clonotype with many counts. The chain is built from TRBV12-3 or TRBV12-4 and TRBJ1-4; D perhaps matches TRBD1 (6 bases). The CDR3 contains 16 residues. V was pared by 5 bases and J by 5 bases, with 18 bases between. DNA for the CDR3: TGTGCCAGCAGTGACAGGCACGCGGGCCGGAATGAAAAACTGTTTTTT. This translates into CASSDRHAGRNEKLFF.

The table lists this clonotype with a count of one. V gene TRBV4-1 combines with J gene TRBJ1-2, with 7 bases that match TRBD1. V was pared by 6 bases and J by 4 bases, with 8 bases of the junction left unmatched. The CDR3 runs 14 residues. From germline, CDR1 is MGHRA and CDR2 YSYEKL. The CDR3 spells CASRQPDRVYGYTF. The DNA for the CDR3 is TGCGCCAGCAGGCAGCCAGACAGGGTCTATGGCTACACCTTC.

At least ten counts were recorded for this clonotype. CDR3 DNA sequence: TGTGCCAGCAGCCAACGCATTGAGAATCAGCCCCAGCATTTT. This gives the protein CASSQRIENQPQHF. The V call is TRBV3-1, the J call TRBJ1-5; D is unresolved. Germline CDR1 and CDR2: LGHDT and YNNKEL (reference sequence). V was trimmed by 2 bases and J by 4 bases, leaving 9 bases between them. The CDR3 covers 14 residues.

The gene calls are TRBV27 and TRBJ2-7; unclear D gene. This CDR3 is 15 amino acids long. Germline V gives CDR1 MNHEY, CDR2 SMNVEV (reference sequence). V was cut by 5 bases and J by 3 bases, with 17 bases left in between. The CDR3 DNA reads TGTGCCAGCAGTCCGCGTCCTGAACAGAGCTACGAGCAGTACTTC. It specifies CASSPRPEQSYEQYF.

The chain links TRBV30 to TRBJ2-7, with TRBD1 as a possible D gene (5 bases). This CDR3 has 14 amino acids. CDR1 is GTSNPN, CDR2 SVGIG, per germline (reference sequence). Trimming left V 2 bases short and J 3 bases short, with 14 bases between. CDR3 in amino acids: CAWSPGQGIYEQYF. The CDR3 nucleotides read TGTGCCTGGAGTCCCGGACAAGGAATCTACGAGCAGTACTTC.

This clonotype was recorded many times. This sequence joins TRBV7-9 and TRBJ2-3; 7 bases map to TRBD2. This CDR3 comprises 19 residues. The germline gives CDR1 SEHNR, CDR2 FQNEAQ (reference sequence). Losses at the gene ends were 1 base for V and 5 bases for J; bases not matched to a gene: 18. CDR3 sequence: CASSLVAGGGGEMGDTQYF. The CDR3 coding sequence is TGTGCCAGCAGCTTAGTTGCCGGAGGTGGGGGGGAAATGGGAGATACGCAGTATTTT.

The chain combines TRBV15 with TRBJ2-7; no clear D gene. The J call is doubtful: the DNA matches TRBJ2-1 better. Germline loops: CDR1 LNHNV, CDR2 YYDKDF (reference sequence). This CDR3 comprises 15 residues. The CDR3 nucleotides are TGTGCCACCAGCAGAGATCCCGGAGACTCCTACGAGCAGTTCTTC. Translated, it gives CATSRDPGDSYEQFF.

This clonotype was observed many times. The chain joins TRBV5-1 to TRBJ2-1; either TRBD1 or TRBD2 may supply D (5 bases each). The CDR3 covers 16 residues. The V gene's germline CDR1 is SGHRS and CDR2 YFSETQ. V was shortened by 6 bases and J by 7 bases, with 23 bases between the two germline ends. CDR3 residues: CASMGPQGIHGNEQFF. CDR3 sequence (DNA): TGCGCCAGCATGGGACCCCAGGGAATTCATGGAAATGAGCAGTTCTTC.

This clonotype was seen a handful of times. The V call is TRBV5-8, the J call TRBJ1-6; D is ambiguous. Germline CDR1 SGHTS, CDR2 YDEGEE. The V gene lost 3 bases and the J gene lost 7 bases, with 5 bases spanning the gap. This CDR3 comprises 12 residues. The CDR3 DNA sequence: TGTGCCAGCAGCTCTCTGAATTCACCCCTCCACTTT. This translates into CASSSLNSPLHF.